The TCR beta chain under discussion was sequenced for a study of blood T cell repertoires in COVID-19. Across the study: Sites across the United States, Italy and Spain contributed samples from acute and convalescent COVID-19. T cells, B-cell-depleted T cells, or PBMCs supplied cDNA or gDNA.

Germline CDR1 and CDR2: LGHNA and YNFKEQ. The CDR3 is made up of 16 amino acids. With 0 bases removed from V and 2 bases from J, the gap between germline ends came to 11 bases. Per the authors' pipeline: Estimation of nucleated cell counts relied on the amplification of reference gene primers. Libraries were prepared by immunoSEQ multiplex PCR; TCRdb keeps only in-frame clonotypes and omits some of them. Clone size and V and J calls were adopted from that table, with D and trimming inferred from the DNA. There are fewer than 110,000 clones in the sample; almost 85% occur only once, and over 4% lies in the top ten.

The chain combines TRBV4-2 with TRBJ2-1, with D perhaps TRBD2 (7 bases). The clonotype originates from a human donor in a cohort sampled during active COVID-19. Material for sequencing was peripheral blood. CDR3 bases: TGTGCCAGCAGCCAAGATGGGGAGGGGGCCTACAATGAGCAGTTCTTC. Protein product: CASSQDGEGAYNEQFF.